These 11 T cell receptor beta chains were all obtained from the same sample, sequenced in a study of blood T cell repertoires in COVID-19. Profiling relied on immunoSEQ multiplex PCR, and the TCRdb table lists in-frame clones only, not all of them. The sample contains about 110,000 clones, over 75% of which appear only once. The sample taken for sequencing was peripheral blood. The receptors come from a woman aged 65 to 85 with acute or convalescent COVID-19.

This chain joins TRBV4-2 and TRBJ1-3; 7 bases are a match to TRBD1. After removal of 2 bases from V and 4 bases from J, the junction contained 8 bases not matched to a gene. The CDR3 is 16 amino acids. In germline, CDR1 is LGHNA, CDR2 YNFKEQ. CDR3 bases: TGTGCCAGCAGCCAAAACAGGGGCCAGAAAGGAAACACCATATATTTT. As protein: CASSQNRGQKGNTIYF.

The chain has TRBV7-9 and TRBJ2-3; no clear D. Trimming took 3 bases from V and 0 from J, leaving 4 bases between them. Germline V gene lookup returns CDR1 SEHNR and CDR2 FQNEAQ (reference sequence). There are 13 residues in the CDR3. CDR3 nucleotide sequence: TGTGCCAGCAGCTTTGGCAGCACAGATACGCAGTATTTT. Amino acids: CASSFGSTDTQYF. Together with reference TRBV7-9 and TRBJ2-3, the CDR3 gives the full variable domain: DTGVSQNPRHKITKRGQNVTFRCDPISEHNRLYWYRQTLGQGPEFLTYFQNEAQLEKSRLLSDRFSAERPKGSFSTLEIQRTEQGDSAMYLCASSFGSTDTQYFGPGTRLTVL.

The chain couples TRBV5-4 to TRBJ1-2, with 12 positions matching TRBD1. The CDR3 sequence is 14 residues long. Germline V gives CDR1 SGHNT, CDR2 YYREEE (reference sequence). The ends lost 4 bases at V and 7 bases at J; junction bases unmatched: 5. CDR3 in DNA: TGTGCCAGCAGCGCCGGGACAGGGGGCCTTGGCTACACCTTC. Residues: CASSAGTGGLGYTF.

This clone has more than one count but fewer than ten. The chain combines TRBV28 with TRBJ2-1, with 9 bases that match TRBD2. The CDR3 contains 16 residues. The V gene's germline CDR1 is MDHEN and CDR2 SYDVKM. V dropped 3 bases and J dropped 6; count of bases not matched to a gene: 9. CDR3 loop: CASSFAGGPLFNEQFF. CDR3 bases: TGTGCCAGCAGTTTTGCGGGAGGGCCCTTGTTCAATGAGCAGTTCTTC.

This clone came up a few times. The chain combines TRBV29-1 with TRBJ2-3, with D perhaps matching TRBD1 (6 bases). Germline CDR1 and CDR2: SQVTM and ANQGSEA. CDR3 size: 13 residues. V shed 6 bases and J shed 3 bases, with 13 bases lying between them. CDR3 in DNA: TGCAGCGTGGCCAGGGGTAGGACAGATACGCAGTATTTT. Translation: CSVARGRTDTQYF.

CDR3 bases: TGTGCCAGCAGGGTCCTAGGTACCGGCTCACCCCTCCACTTT. Translating gives CASRVLGTGSPLHF. The chain couples TRBV6-5 to TRBJ1-6; no firm D call. Germline CDR1 and CDR2: MNHEY and SVGAGI. The CDR3 totals 14 residues. The V and J ends lost 6 bases and 10 bases respectively, with 16 bases between them.

The chain combines TRBV6-2 or TRBV6-3 with TRBJ2-3; the match to TRBD2 covers 15 bases. Germline CDR1 and CDR2: MNHEY and SVGEGT. The J segment lost 5 bases and the V segment lost 5 bases, leaving 5 bases of the junction unmatched. This CDR3 has 16 amino acids. CDR3 sequence: CASSTGLAGGQDTQYF. The CDR3 bases are TGTGCCAGCAGTACCGGACTAGCGGGGGGGCAAGATACGCAGTATTTT.

This clone was seen many times. The chain links TRBV5-1 to TRBJ1-2, with D unresolved. Trimming took off 4 bases at V and 0 bases at J, with 19 bases between the two ends. Germline V lookup: CDR1 SGHRS, CDR2 YFSETQ. CDR3 length: 17 residues. CDR3 sequence (DNA): TGCGCCAGCAGCATTGGACTGGGCTCCTTCTCTAACTATGGCTACACCTTC. Translating gives CASSIGLGSFSNYGYTF.

V usage is TRBV6-2 or TRBV6-3 and J usage is TRBJ2-2; 10 bases map to TRBD1. The V and J ends lost 6 bases and 7 bases, in that order; junction bases with no gene match: 17. The CDR3 covers 18 residues. Germline-derived CDR1 and CDR2 are MNHEY and SVGEGT. CDR3 DNA: TGTGCCAGCAGCCCCCGCTCCTGGACAGGGGGTGTTAGCGGGGAGCTGTTTTTT. Protein sequence: CASSPRSWTGGVSGELFF.

CDR3 sequence: CASSDVAGGSTQYF. In nucleotides, the CDR3 is TGTGCCAGCTCAGACGTTGCGGGGGGATCGACCCAGTACTTC. V usage is TRBV18 and J usage is TRBJ2-5, with TRBD2 matching over 8 bases. Germline-derived CDR1 and CDR2 are KGHSH and LQKENI. This CDR3 comprises 14 residues. V shed 5 bases, J shed 7 bases, and the junction held 9 bases outside the gene matches.

The V gene is TRBV6-5, the J gene TRBJ1-2; a possible D gene is TRBD1 (5 bases). The V end lost 0 bases, the J end lost 6 bases, and 14 bases lay between the germline ends. CDR3 size: 15 residues. Germline values: CDR1 MNHEY, CDR2 SVGAGI. The DNA for the CDR3 is TGTGCCAGCAGTTACTCGGATGGGGCTGATGATGGCTACACCTTC. It is translated as CASSYSDGADDGYTF.